These 12 T cell receptor beta chains share one sample of origin, sequenced in a study of cytomegalovirus exposure and HLA in healthy donors. The PCR ran on 60 Vbeta and 13 Jbeta primers. Profiled with immunoSEQ multiplex PCR; TCRdb holds only in-frame clones, not every one. This sample's table reports tens of thousands of clones. The sequenced sample consisted of PBMCs. Receptor source: a girl aged 10 to 17 in good health and CMV-seropositive.

The CDR3 region has the DNA TGTGCCAGCAGACAAACAGGGTTCTACGAGCAGTACTTC. Amino acid sequence: CASRQTGFYEQYF. The chain employs TRBV27 and TRBJ2-7, with D possibly matching TRBD1 (6 bases). Trimming took off 6 bases at V and 3 bases at J, with 12 bases between the two ends. The CDR3 covers 13 residues. Germline V gives CDR1 MNHEY, CDR2 SMNVEV (reference sequence).

The chain links TRBV2 to TRBJ1-1; D is unresolved. Germline assignment: CDR1 SNHLY and CDR2 FYNNEI. This CDR3 has 14 amino acids. The V and J ends lost 4 bases and 4 bases respectively, with 13 bases between them. In DNA, the CDR3 is TGTGCCAGCAGTGTGGGCCCCGGGAGCACTGAAGCTTTCTTT. This gives the protein CASSVGPGSTEAFF.

This chain connects TRBV7-9 to TRBJ1-5, with D possibly matching TRBD1 (5 bases). The V end was cut by 1 base, the J end by 7 bases, with 14 bases between. CDR1 SEHNR and CDR2 FQNEAQ come from the germline V gene (reference sequence). This CDR3 contains 15 residues. The DNA for the CDR3 is TGTGCCAGCAGCTTAGAAGGTAGTAGGGGACAGCCCCAGCATTTT. Translated, it gives CASSLEGSRGQPQHF. The complete variable domain, with remaining parts taken from reference TRBV7-9 and TRBJ1-5, reads DTGVSQNPRHKITKRGQNVTFRCDPISEHNRLYWYRQTLGQGPEFLTYFQNEAQLEKSRLLSDRFSAERPKGSFSTLEIQRTEQGDSAMYLCASSLEGSRGQPQHFGDGTRLSIL.

The chain carries TRBV29-1 and TRBJ2-5, with TRBD1 matching 7 bases. V was pared by 3 bases and J by 1 base, with 11 bases of the junction left unmatched. The CDR3 is made up of 16 amino acids. Germline V lookup: CDR1 SQVTM, CDR2 ANQGSEA. The CDR3 here is CSVENFPRQGQETQYF. CDR3 DNA sequence: TGCAGCGTTGAGAATTTCCCGAGACAGGGCCAAGAGACCCAGTACTTC.

The chain uses TRBV7-3 and TRBJ1-1; D might be TRBD1 (6 bases). Per germline, CDR1 SGHTA and CDR2 FQGTGA. The CDR3 runs 14 residues. The V end lost 6 bases, the J end lost 0 bases, and 11 bases lay between the germline ends. The CDR3 loop reads CASSHGQLNTEAFF. The CDR3 coding sequence is TGTGCCAGCAGTCATGGACAGCTGAACACTGAAGCTTTCTTT.

The chain has TRBV4-1 and TRBJ2-3, with D perhaps matching TRBD1 (5 bases). Trimming pared 1 base from V and 0 bases from J, leaving 8 bases between. The germline CDR1 and CDR2 sequences are MGHRA and YSYEKL. The CDR3 has 15 residues. The DNA for the CDR3 is TGCGCCAGCAGCCAAGGACCAGGGAGCACAGATACGCAGTATTTT. Protein product: CASSQGPGSTDTQYF.

The genes are TRBV9 and TRBJ2-7; a possible D gene is TRBD2 (6 bases). Germline assignment: CDR1 SGDLS and CDR2 YYNGEE. This CDR3 comprises 14 residues. V lost 2 bases, J lost 7 bases, and 16 bases lay in between. CDR3 sequence (DNA): TGTGCCAGCAGCGTCGGGGACTCCGCGGGAGAGCAGTACGTC. This gives the protein CASSVGDSAGEQYV.

The rearrangement joins TRBV4-2 to TRBJ2-7; TRBD1 agrees at 10 bases. The CDR3 runs to 15 residues. Per germline, CDR1 LGHNA and CDR2 YNFKEQ. The V gene end was trimmed by 5 bases and the J gene end by 5 bases; junction bases not matched to a gene: 9. The chain's CDR3 is CASSEAGQGIDEQYF. The CDR3, as DNA: TGTGCCAGCAGCGAGGCGGGACAGGGGATTGACGAGCAGTACTTC.

The rearrangement links TRBV9 to TRBJ2-7, with 8 positions matching TRBD1. Germline loops: CDR1 SGDLS, CDR2 YYNGEE. The junction had 14 bases not matched to a gene; V was cut back by 0 bases and J by 6 bases. CDR3 length: 17 amino acids. CDR3 sequence: CASSVELGAGGYGEQYF. The CDR3 DNA reads TGTGCCAGCAGCGTAGAGCTAGGGGCAGGGGGCTATGGCGAGCAGTACTTC. Combining the CDR3 with reference TRBV9 and TRBJ2-7 gives the whole variable domain DSGVTQTPKHLITATGQRVTLRCSPRSGDLSVYWYQQSLDQGLQFLIQYYNGEERAKGNILERFSAQQFPDLHSELNLSSLELGDSALYFCASSVELGAGGYGEQYFGPGTRLTVT.

As regards this clone: Other DNA sequences in the sample encode the same CDR3. The chain couples TRBV6-5 to TRBJ1-6; 7 bases line up with TRBD1. The germline V gene encodes CDR1 MNHEY and CDR2 SVGAGI. With V trimmed by 0 bases and J by 6 bases, 2 bases remained unmatched. The CDR3 spans 15 residues. CDR3 residues: CASSYSWDSNSPLHF. CDR3 nucleotide sequence: TGTGCCAGCAGTTACTCGTGGGACAGTAATTCACCCCTCCACTTT.

The chain carries TRBV5-6 and TRBJ2-1, with D tentatively TRBD2 (6 bases). Per the germline V gene, CDR1 is SGHDT and CDR2 is YYEEEE. This CDR3 has 15 residues. Between the trimmed V and J ends, which lost 4 bases and 2 bases, there was a span of 13 bases. Here the CDR3 DNA reads TGTGCCAGCAGCGGCGGGACGGACCCCTACAATGAGCAGTTCTTC. Its protein is CASSGGTDPYNEQFF.

This chain joins TRBV11-1 and TRBJ2-7, with TRBD1 matching over 7 bases. The CDR3 sequence is 15 residues long. Germline lookup yields CDR1 SGHAT and CDR2 FQDESV (reference sequence). V was clipped by 5 bases and J by 0 bases; unmatched bases: 7. CDR3 loop: CASSTTTGNSYEQYF. DNA for the CDR3: TGTGCCAGCAGCACCACGACAGGGAACTCCTACGAGCAGTACTTC.